This paragraph covers one T cell receptor beta chain sequence. This sample is drawn from a study of blood T cell repertoires in COVID-19. Looking at the study overall: Spain, Italy and the United States supplied samples that represented acute and convalescent COVID-19. T cells, B-cell-depleted T cells, or PBMCs supplied cDNA or gDNA.

Libraries were prepared by immunoSEQ multiplex PCR; TCRdb keeps only in-frame clonotypes and omits some of them. The sample yields over 250,000 clones, 90% seen once. Participants' reported clinical history set cohort assignment. Recovered status applied to Cohort 3 donors who had two consecutive negative PCRs. It also applied to those with clearance or with symptom resolution. The V end was cut by 4 bases, the J end by 1 base, with 4 bases between. Germline CDR1 MNHNY, CDR2 SVGAGI (reference sequence). The CDR3 extends over 13 amino acids. This chain uses TRBV6-6 with TRBJ2-2; D gene ambiguous. The TCR sequence derives from a woman aged 25-40 years who had recovered from COVID-19. The sequenced material came from PBMCs or T cells enriched from blood (not recorded which). CDR3 DNA: TGTGCCAGCAGTTCAATGAACACCGGGGAGCTGTTTTTT. This gives the protein CASSSMNTGELFF.